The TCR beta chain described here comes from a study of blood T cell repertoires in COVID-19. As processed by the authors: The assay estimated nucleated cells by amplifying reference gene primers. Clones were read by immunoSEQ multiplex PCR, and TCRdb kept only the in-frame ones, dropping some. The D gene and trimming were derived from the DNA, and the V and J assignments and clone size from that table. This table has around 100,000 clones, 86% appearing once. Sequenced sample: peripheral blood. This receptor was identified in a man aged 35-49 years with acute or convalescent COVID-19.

The CDR3 DNA sequence: TGTGCCAGCAGTGAACCTTGGGGCCTTGTGGGAAACACCATATATTTT. It encodes CASSEPWGLVGNTIYF. The chain links TRBV6-1 to TRBJ1-3, with D perhaps TRBD1 (5 bases). Germline CDR1 MNHNS, CDR2 SASEGT. This CDR3 contains 16 residues. V gave up 2 bases and J gave up 4 bases, with 15 bases separating them.